One and the same sample provided the 21 T cell receptor beta chains below, sequenced in a study of blood T cell repertoires in COVID-19. Repertoires were generated with immunoSEQ multiplex PCR, while TCRdb's copy carries only in-frame clones and drops some. This table holds tens of thousands of clones, about 89% found once. Sequencing was carried out using peripheral blood. The receptors shown here come from a man in his 70s with active or convalescent COVID-19.

The J gene is TRBJ1-2, the V gene TRBV4-1, with 8 bases lining up with TRBD1. The CDR3 is made up of 16 amino acids. With 1 base clipped from V and 4 bases from J, the junction kept 8 bases outside the gene matches. CDR1 MGHRA and CDR2 YSYEKL come from the germline V gene. CDR3 region: CASSQGPGQVTYGYTF. The CDR3 DNA follows: TGCGCCAGCAGCCAAGGTCCGGGACAGGTAACCTATGGCTACACCTTC.

The chain joins TRBV7-2 to TRBJ1-2, with D possibly matching TRBD1 (6 bases). This CDR3 comprises 19 residues. Germline lookup yields CDR1 SGHTA and CDR2 FQGNSA. Between the trimmed V and J ends, which lost 0 bases and 7 bases, there was a span of 27 bases. The CDR3 reads CASSLAAHLTDSQGGGYTF. DNA of the CDR3: TGTGCCAGCAGCTTAGCGGCCCACTTGACGGACTCCCAAGGGGGTGGCTACACCTTC. The full variable domain, with the rest looked up from reference TRBV7-2 and TRBJ1-2, is GAGVSQSPSNKVTEKGKDVELRCDPISGHTALYWYRQSLGQGLEFLIYFQGNSAPDKSGLPSDRFSAERTGGSVSTLTIQRTQQEDSAVYLCASSLAAHLTDSQGGGYTFGSGTRLTVV.

The V call is TRBV18, the J call TRBJ1-2; D perhaps matches TRBD1 (5 bases). CDR1 is KGHSH and CDR2 is LQKENI in the germline V gene. The CDR3 extends over 17 amino acids. V was trimmed by 2 bases and J by 0 bases, leaving 16 bases between them. CDR3 coding DNA: TGTGCCAGCTCACCAGAAAGACAGACCTATACTAACTATGGCTACACCTTC. It specifies CASSPERQTYTNYGYTF.

This rearrangement joins TRBV5-1 to TRBJ1-3; 8 bases align to TRBD1. The V gene's germline CDR1 is SGHRS and CDR2 YFSETQ. V lost 0 bases and J lost 7; bases outside the gene matches: 3. CDR3 length: 14 residues. The CDR3 region is CASSLAGGGNTIYF. The CDR3 DNA reads TGCGCCAGCAGCTTGGCAGGGGGCGGGAACACCATATATTTT.

This clone was recorded only once. The V call is TRBV9, the J call TRBJ1-2, with a weak D call TRBD1 (5 bases). The CDR3 extends over 13 amino acids. V was trimmed by 1 base and J by 5 bases, leaving 9 bases between them. CDR1 is SGDLS, CDR2 YYNGEE, per germline. CDR3 nucleotides: TGTGCCAGCAGCGTAACAGGAACATATGGCTACACCTTC. Translation: CASSVTGTYGYTF.

The rearrangement joins TRBV18 to TRBJ1-3, with 7 bases identical to TRBD1. The V gene's germline CDR1 is KGHSH and CDR2 LQKENI. Trimming took 4 bases from V and 0 from J; bases not matched to a gene: 21. The CDR3 is 21 amino acids. As DNA, the CDR3 is TGTGCCAGCTCACGACAGACAGGGTACCAGCTTTCCGAGAGCTCTGGAAACACCATATATTTT. It translates to CASSRQTGYQLSESSGNTIYF.

V usage is TRBV4-3 and J usage is TRBJ2-2; D is ambiguous. The CDR3 contains 13 residues. Looked up from germline, CDR1 is LGHNA and CDR2 is YSLEER. V lost 0 bases, J lost 8 bases, and 7 bases lay in between. This chain's CDR3 is CASSQDWAGELFF. The CDR3 DNA reads as TGCGCCAGCAGCCAAGATTGGGCAGGGGAGCTGTTTTTT.

V and J are TRBV5-1 and TRBJ1-2; 8 nucleotides agree with TRBD1. The CDR3 contains 14 residues. V trimming: 4 bases; J trimming: 8 bases; junction bases outside the gene matches: 10. Germline lookup yields CDR1 SGHRS and CDR2 YFSETQ. The CDR3 DNA reads TGCGCCAGCAGCCCAGAGACAGGGGCCAGGGGCTACACCTTC. It is translated as CASSPETGARGYTF.

The V and J genes are TRBV2 and TRBJ1-1; weak D call: TRBD1 (5 bases). Trimming took off 10 bases at V and 5 bases at J, with 23 bases between the two ends. The germline V gene has CDR1 SNHLY and CDR2 FYNNEI. There are 15 residues in the CDR3. The CDR3 protein is CATMLMGGVGTEAFF. As DNA, the CDR3 is TGTGCCACCATGTTAATGGGAGGGGTAGGTACTGAAGCTTTCTTT.

The rearrangement joins TRBV11-2 to TRBJ1-5; no clear D. Trimming stripped 1 base from V and 5 bases from J, with 12 bases between. The CDR3 has 15 amino acids. Looked up from germline, CDR1 is SGHAT and CDR2 is FQNNGV. CDR3 protein: CASSLGPAPYQPQHF. In DNA, the CDR3 is TGTGCCAGCAGCTTAGGTCCTGCGCCCTATCAGCCCCAGCATTTT.

The chain employs TRBV19 and TRBJ1-3, with 9 nucleotides matching TRBD1. The CDR3 has 13 amino acids. V lost 10 bases and J lost 4; bases outside the gene matches: 5. The germline gives CDR1 LNHDA, CDR2 SQIVND (reference sequence). CDR3 sequence (DNA): TGTGCCACCAGAGGGACAGGGGGAAACACCATATATTTT. It translates to CATRGTGGNTIYF.

This clone occurred a few times. The genes are TRBV7-2 and TRBJ1-2; 7 bases are a match to TRBD1. This CDR3 comprises 14 residues. The V gene's germline CDR1 is SGHTA and CDR2 FQGNSA. Losses at the gene ends were 1 base for V and 6 bases for J; bases not matched to a gene: 5. The CDR3 spells CASSLGQGLDGYTF. The CDR3 nucleotides are TGTGCCAGCAGCTTAGGACAGGGATTGGATGGCTACACCTTC.

This clone is a singleton in its sample. This chain uses TRBV4-3 with TRBJ1-2, with D hard to call. V lost 4 bases and J lost 4, with 16 bases in between. Germline V gene data show CDR1 as LGHNA and CDR2 as YSLEER. The CDR3 is made up of 15 amino acids. The CDR3 here is CASSPAGDGSYGYTF. The DNA of the CDR3 is TGCGCCAGCAGCCCGGCCGGCGACGGGAGCTATGGCTACACCTTC.

This clone was seen just once. The rearrangement joins TRBV7-2 to TRBJ2-7, with 7 bases that match TRBD1. Germline CDR1 reads SGHTA; CDR2 reads FQGNSA. V shed 3 bases, J shed 0 bases, and the junction held 5 bases outside the gene matches. This CDR3 is built from 15 residues. The CDR3 here is CASSFISGGSYEQYF. CDR3 DNA sequence: TGTGCCAGCAGCTTCATATCAGGGGGCTCCTACGAGCAGTACTTC.

This chain joins TRBV5-1 and TRBJ1-2; TRBD1 matches at 9 bases. The germline CDR1 and CDR2 sequences are SGHRS and YFSETQ. The CDR3 loop spans 13 amino acids. V trimming: 3 bases; J trimming: 6 bases; junction bases outside the gene matches: 3. The CDR3 DNA is TGCGCCAGCAGCTCGGGACAGGGAAATGGCTACACCTTC. Translation gives CASSSGQGNGYTF.

V and J are TRBV3-1 (or the pseudogene TRBV3-2) and TRBJ2-7, with D unclear. Germline CDR1 LGHDT, CDR2 YNNKEL (reference sequence). Trimming removed 0 bases at V and 2 bases at J, with 17 bases between. This CDR3 has 17 amino acids. The CDR3 DNA is TGTGCCAGCAGCCAAGACAATTGGGCCCGAACCGCCTACGAGCAGTACTTC. Residues: CASSQDNWARTAYEQYF.

This clone was counted a few times. V is TRBV25-1 and J is TRBJ2-5, with TRBD1 matching over 8 bases. The CDR3 is 15 residues long. V lost 2 bases to trimming and J lost 5 bases; unmatched junction nucleotides: 7. The V gene's germline CDR1 is MGHDK and CDR2 SYGVNS. This chain's CDR3 is CASSEPQGARETQYF. The CDR3 nucleotides are TGTGCCAGCAGTGAACCCCAGGGGGCGCGGGAGACCCAGTACTTC.

This clone was picked up one time. The chain employs TRBV28 and TRBJ2-6; tentatively, D is TRBD1 (5 bases). V lost 6 bases to trimming and J lost 2 bases, with 11 bases between them. The CDR3 has 15 residues. CDR1 is MDHEN and CDR2 is SYDVKM in the germline V gene. CDR3 loop: CASSSRQPGANVLTF. The DNA of the CDR3 is TGTGCCAGCAGCTCCCGACAGCCTGGGGCCAACGTCCTGACTTTC.

The V gene is TRBV15, the J gene TRBJ2-7; 8 bases line up with TRBD1. Losses at the gene ends were 5 bases for V and 7 bases for J; bases not matched to a gene: 10. Germline V gene data show CDR1 as LNHNV and CDR2 as YYDKDF (reference sequence). This CDR3 has 14 residues. This chain's CDR3 is CATSGARRGQEQYF. The CDR3 region has the DNA TGTGCCACCAGCGGGGCCCGCAGGGGGCAAGAGCAGTACTTC.

This chain connects TRBV5-4 to TRBJ2-5, with TRBD1 matching over 7 bases. Looked up from germline, CDR1 is SGHNT and CDR2 is YYREEE (reference sequence). There are 15 residues in the CDR3. Germline trimming cut 4 bases from V and 2 bases from J; bases unmatched to any gene: 8. The CDR3 nucleotides read TGTGCCAGCAGCGAACCGGGACAGAGACAAGAGACCCAGTACTTC. Its translation is CASSEPGQRQETQYF.

The chain couples TRBV3-1 (or the pseudogene TRBV3-2) to TRBJ1-3; a possible D gene is TRBD1 (6 bases). The CDR3 loop spans 16 amino acids. Germline assignment: CDR1 LGHDT and CDR2 YNNKEL (reference sequence). V dropped 10 bases and J dropped 1 base, with 20 bases sitting between them. The CDR3 loop is CATTGHNTGSGNTIYF. In nucleotides, the CDR3 is TGTGCCACCACCGGCCATAATACAGGGTCTGGAAACACCATATATTTT.